These 9 T cell receptor beta chains share one sample of origin, sequenced in a study of graft-versus-host responses after intestinal transplantation. Clones were sequenced by immunoSEQ multiplex PCR, and TCRdb holds only the in-frame ones, with some missing. The sample carries tens of thousands of clones, around 89% recorded once. Antigens for these TCRs are unknown. This specimen was unstimulated CD8+ T cells sorted from spleen or lymph node cells, taken before intestinal transplant. These receptor sequences come from a human donor who received an intestinal transplant.

The CDR3 DNA follows: TGTGCCAGCAGTTTTGGCAGCGGCTACGAGCAGTACTTC. This sequence encodes CASSFGSGYEQYF. The genes are TRBV27 and TRBJ2-7, with D tentatively TRBD2 (5 bases). CDR1 MNHEY and CDR2 SMNVEV come from the germline V gene (reference sequence). Trimming removed 3 bases at V and 3 bases at J, with 9 bases between. The CDR3 loop spans 13 amino acids.

The chain joins TRBV11-1 to TRBJ2-7, with D maybe TRBD1 (6 bases). CDR3 length: 15 residues. V was pared by 2 bases and J by 4 bases, with 15 bases between. The V gene's germline CDR1 is SGHAT and CDR2 FQDESV (reference sequence). CDR3 nucleotide sequence: TGTGCCAGCAGCTTAAAGGGGACAAACCTTTACGAGCAGTACTTC. Encoded protein: CASSLKGTNLYEQYF. Full variable domain (missing parts from reference TRBV11-1 and TRBJ2-7): EAEVAQSPRYKITEKSQAVAFWCDPISGHATLYWYRQILGQGPELLVQFQDESVVDDSQLPKDRFSAERLKGVDSTLKIQPAELGDSAMYLCASSLKGTNLYEQYFGPGTRLTVT.

The chain couples TRBV7-9 to TRBJ2-5; 7 nucleotides match TRBD2. This CDR3 spans 12 amino acids. V was clipped by 11 bases and J by 3 bases; unmatched bases: 6. Germline V CDR1 and CDR2: SEHNR, FQNEAQ (reference sequence). CDR3 DNA: TGTGCCGTGGGGGGGGAGGAAGAGACCCAGTACTTC. This sequence encodes CAVGGEEETQYF.

The chain employs TRBV6-5 and TRBJ1-1; no reliable D call. In germline, CDR1 is MNHEY, CDR2 SVGAGI. This CDR3 has 15 amino acids. Deletions cut 0 bases from V and 1 base from J, with 9 bases between. CDR3 coding DNA: TGTGCCAGCAGTTACTCTAAGGGAGGGAACACTGAAGCTTTCTTT. Its translation: CASSYSKGGNTEAFF.

The chain recombines TRBV28 with TRBJ2-3; D perhaps matches TRBD2 (6 bases). The V and J ends lost 6 bases and 4 bases respectively, with 20 bases between them. The length of the CDR3 is 16 residues. The germline V gene has CDR1 MDHEN and CDR2 SYDVKM. The CDR3 DNA reads as TGTGCCAGCAGAGTTCACCGCCGGACTACGTCAGATACGCAGTATTTT. Translation gives CASRVHRRTTSDTQYF.

The rearrangement uses TRBV6-5 and TRBJ1-2; D gene ambiguous. From germline, CDR1 is MNHEY and CDR2 SVGAGI. The CDR3 contains 15 residues. V dropped 2 bases and J dropped 0 bases, with 10 bases sitting between them. The CDR3 region is CASSYGGRTNYGYTF. In DNA form, the CDR3 reads TGTGCCAGCAGTTACGGCGGGAGAACTAACTATGGCTACACCTTC.

The chain recombines TRBV27 with TRBJ1-4, with a weak D call TRBD1 (5 bases). This CDR3 is built from 19 residues. Trimming left V 0 bases short and J 0 bases short, with 17 bases between. CDR1 is MNHEY, CDR2 SMNVEV, per germline (reference sequence). The CDR3 loop reads CASSLSHPPDRPTNEKLFF. CDR3 DNA: TGTGCCAGCAGTTTATCCCACCCTCCCGACAGACCAACTAATGAAAAACTGTTTTTT. The full variable domain, with the rest looked up from reference TRBV27 and TRBJ1-4, is EAQVTQNPRYLITVTGKKLTVTCSQNMNHEYMSWYRQDPGLGLRQIYYSMNVEVTDKGDVPEGYKVSRKEKRNFPLILESPSPNQTSLYFCASSLSHPPDRPTNEKLFFGSGTQLSVL.

J is TRBJ2-2 and V is TRBV28, with TRBD2 identical over 9 bases. The length of the CDR3 is 15 residues. Germline loops: CDR1 MDHEN, CDR2 SYDVKM. The V segment lost 5 bases and the J segment 6 bases; nucleotides outside the gene matches: 7. The DNA for the CDR3 is TGTGCCAGCAGTACCGGGACTAGCTCCCCCGGGGAGCTGTTTTTT. Its translation is CASSTGTSSPGELFF.

This rearrangement joins TRBV15 to TRBJ2-7; D might be TRBD1 (6 bases). Trimming stripped 0 bases from V and 2 bases from J, with 26 bases between. The CDR3 length is 20 residues. CDR1 is LNHNV, CDR2 YYDKDF, per germline (reference sequence). The CDR3 sequence: CATSRDLNRDTTYITYEQYF. Written as DNA, the CDR3 is TGTGCCACCAGCAGAGACCTCAACCGGGACACAACGTACATCACCTACGAGCAGTACTTC.